This TCR beta chain was retrieved from a study of blood T cell repertoires in COVID-19. At the level of the study: Nucleic acid was either cDNA or gDNA, and it came from T cells, B-cell-depleted T cells, or PBMCs.

This CDR3 spans 12 amino acids. The V and J ends lost 3 bases and 11 bases respectively, with 12 bases between them. Germline V gives CDR1 SGHDN, CDR2 FVKESK. Profiling relied on immunoSEQ multiplex PCR, and the TCRdb table lists in-frame clones only, not all of them. The sample includes some 150,000 clones, approximately 81% of them seen just once. The source of this sequence is a man aged 40-49 years with acute or convalescent COVID-19. Specimen: peripheral blood. This chain links TRBV14 with TRBJ2-3; possibly TRBD2 for D (6 bases). CDR3: CASSQGSRGQYF. The CDR3 nucleotides are TGTGCCAGCAGCCAGGGCTCGCGGGGGCAGTATTTT.